The 5 T cell receptor beta chains below all came from one sample that was sequenced in a study of blood T cell repertoires in COVID-19. Sequenced by immunoSEQ multiplex PCR; TCRdb stores in-frame clones only, minus some. The table records about 270,000 clones, roughly 83% of them present only once. The sequenced material came from peripheral blood. The receptors stem from an elderly woman with COVID-19, enrolled during active disease.

V gene TRBV11-2 combines with J gene TRBJ2-3; D may be TRBD2 (5 bases). This CDR3 has 12 residues. The V and J ends lost 2 bases and 5 bases respectively, with 5 bases between them. Germline CDR1 reads SGHAT; CDR2 reads FQNNGV. CDR3 region: CASSLREDTQYF. CDR3 coding DNA: TGTGCCAGCAGCTTACGGGAAGATACGCAGTATTTT.

The gene calls are TRBV28 and TRBJ1-5, with TRBD1 matching over 8 bases. Trimming at V came to 3 bases and at J to 6 bases, leaving 7 bases not matched to a gene. This CDR3 spans 15 amino acids. CDR1 MDHEN and CDR2 SYDVKM come from the germline V gene. CDR3 residues: CASSLYRGGVQPQHF. In DNA form, the CDR3 reads TGTGCCAGCAGTTTGTACAGGGGGGGAGTTCAGCCCCAGCATTTT.

The gene calls are TRBV20-1 and TRBJ2-3; 10 bases are a match to TRBD2. V gave up 3 bases and J gave up 9 bases; unmatched junction bases: 9. Looked up from germline, CDR1 is DFQATT and CDR2 is SNEGSKA (reference sequence). This CDR3 comprises 14 residues. Written as DNA, the CDR3 is TGCAGTGCTAGTTTGTCTAGCGGGGGTGGGACGCAGTATTTT. It specifies CSASLSSGGGTQYF.

This clone was found a few times. This rearrangement joins TRBV12-3 or TRBV12-4 to TRBJ1-1; perhaps TRBD1 as D (5 bases). The CDR3 totals 13 residues. V was trimmed by 3 bases and J by 5 bases, leaving 10 bases between them. This chain's CDR3 is CASSLGGSTEAFF. The CDR3 DNA sequence: TGTGCCAGCAGTTTGGGGGGTAGTACTGAAGCTTTCTTT.

The genes are TRBV4-1 and TRBJ2-2; 8 positions match TRBD2. This CDR3 is 16 amino acids long. Germline CDR1 MGHRA, CDR2 YSYEKL. V lost 0 bases and J lost 6; bases outside the gene matches: 6. DNA for the CDR3: TGCGCCAGCAGCCAAGATGCCGGGGGGGCGTCCGGGGAGCTGTTTTTT. Amino acids: CASSQDAGGASGELFF.